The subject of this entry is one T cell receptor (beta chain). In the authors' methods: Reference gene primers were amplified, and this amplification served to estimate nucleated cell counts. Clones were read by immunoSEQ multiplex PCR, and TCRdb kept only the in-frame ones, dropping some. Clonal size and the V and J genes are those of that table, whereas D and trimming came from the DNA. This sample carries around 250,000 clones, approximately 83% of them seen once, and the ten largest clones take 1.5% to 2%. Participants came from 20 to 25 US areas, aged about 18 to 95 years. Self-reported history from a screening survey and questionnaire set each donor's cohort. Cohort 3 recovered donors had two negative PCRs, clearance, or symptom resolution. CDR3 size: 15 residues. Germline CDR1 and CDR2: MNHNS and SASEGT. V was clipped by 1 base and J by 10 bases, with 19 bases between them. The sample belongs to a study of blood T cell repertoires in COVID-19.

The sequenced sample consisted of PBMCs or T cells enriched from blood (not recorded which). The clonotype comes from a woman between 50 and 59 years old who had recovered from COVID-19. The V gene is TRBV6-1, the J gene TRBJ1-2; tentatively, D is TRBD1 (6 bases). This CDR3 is CASSEGALGRGYYTF. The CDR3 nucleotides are TGTGCCAGCAGTGAAGGGGCCCTGGGCAGGGGATACTACACCTTC.